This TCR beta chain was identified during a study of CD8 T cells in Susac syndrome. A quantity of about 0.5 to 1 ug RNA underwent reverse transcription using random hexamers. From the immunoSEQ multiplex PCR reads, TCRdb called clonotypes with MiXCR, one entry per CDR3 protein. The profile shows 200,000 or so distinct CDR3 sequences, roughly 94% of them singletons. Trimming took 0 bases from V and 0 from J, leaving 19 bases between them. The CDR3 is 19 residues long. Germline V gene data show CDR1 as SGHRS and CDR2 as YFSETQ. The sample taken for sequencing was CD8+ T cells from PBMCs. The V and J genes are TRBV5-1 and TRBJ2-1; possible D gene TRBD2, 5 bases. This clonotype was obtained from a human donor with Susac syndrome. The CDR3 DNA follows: TGCGCCAGCAGCTTGGTTGTACAGATTAGCGCGAGCTCCTACAATGAGCAGTTCTTC. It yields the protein CASSLVVQISASSYNEQFF. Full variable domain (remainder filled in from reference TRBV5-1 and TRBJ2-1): KAGVTQTPRYLIKTRGQQVTLSCSPISGHRSVSWYQQTPGQGLQFLFEYFSETQRNKGNFPGRFSGRQFSNSRSEMNVSTLELGDSALYLCASSLVVQISASSYNEQFFGPGTRLTVL.